Listed below are T cell receptor beta chains from one sample, sequenced in a study of blood T cell repertoires in COVID-19. Generated by immunoSEQ multiplex PCR, the TCRdb table keeps only in-frame clones and is missing some. The data contain 200,000 to 250,000 clones, about 84% of them singletons. The sequencing sample was made of PBMCs or T cells enriched from blood (not recorded which). These receptor sequences come from a woman in her 40s with acute COVID-19. Each CDR3 is given with its conserved first and last residue. Each record gives: V gene, D gene, J gene, clone size, CDR3 DNA, CDR3 protein. D genes are given only for firm matches. Not every row has a clone size; where given, it reads once, few, many or a size class.

>TRBV11-2|TRBD1|TRBJ2-7|NA
TGTGCCAGCAGCTTAACGGGACAGGGTCCCTACGAGCAGTACTTC
CASSLTGQGPYEQYF
>TRBV13|TRBD2|TRBJ2-1|once
TGTGCCAGCAGCCCCGGGGGTAGCGGGACCCGCAATGAGCAGTTCTTC
CASSPGGSGTRNEQFF
>TRBV5-6|NA|TRBJ2-2|NA
TGTGCCAGCAGCCGCGGGACTGGGAACACCGGGGAGCTGTTTTTT
CASSRGTGNTGELFF
>TRBV10-3|TRBD1|TRBJ1-3|NA
TGTGCCATCAGTGGAAAGGCAGGGGGCCTAGGAAACACCATATATTTT
CAISGKAGGLGNTIYF
>TRBV6-6|TRBD2|TRBJ2-1|NA
TGTGCCAGCAGGTCGACTAGCGGGGGTTACAATGAGCAGTTCTTC
CASRSTSGGYNEQFF
>TRBV24-1|TRBD1|TRBJ1-1|few
TGTGCCACCCGAGACAGGGTTTACACTGAAGCTTTCTTT
CATRDRVYTEAFF
>TRBV11-2|NA|TRBJ1-1|NA
TGTGCCAGCAGCTTAGGCAGATCGAACACTGAAGCTTTCTTT
CASSLGRSNTEAFF
>TRBV24-1|TRBD2|TRBJ2-1|NA
TGTGCCACCAGGGATCGGACTAGCGGAACAGAGCAGTTCTTC
CATRDRTSGTEQFF
>TRBV9|TRBD1|TRBJ1-1|NA
TGTGCCAGCAGCGTGGGGGACAGGGATTGGACTGAAGCTTTCTTT
CASSVGDRDWTEAFF
>TRBV19|TRBD2|TRBJ2-5|NA
TGTGCCAGTAGTGAACCGGGGGGGCCTCAAGAGACCCAGTACTTC
CASSEPGGPQETQYF
>TRBV7-9|NA|TRBJ1-1|once
TGTGCCAGCAGCTTAGCAAGGGGGTTCACTGAAGCTTTCTTT
CASSLARGFTEAFF
>TRBV28|TRBD1|TRBJ1-3|once
TGTGCCAGCAGCCGGCTTCAGGGGGCTGGAAACACCATATATTTT
CASSRLQGAGNTIYF
>TRBV23-1|NA|TRBJ2-1|NA
TGCGCCAGCAGTCAAGTCGTCGGGGGACCGCAGTTCTTC
CASSQVVGGPQFF
>TRBV28|TRBD2|TRBJ2-7|NA
TGTGCCAGCAGAGCTAGCGGGAGGGCCTACGAGCAGTACTTC
CASRASGRAYEQYF
>TRBV30|NA|TRBJ2-5|NA
TGTGCCTGGAAGAGTTTGGGCGAGACCCAGTACTTC
CAWKSLGETQYF
>TRBV5-8|TRBD1|TRBJ2-5|NA
TGTGCCAGCAGCTTCTCTCGACAGGGTCCTACGGAGACCCAGTACTTC
CASSFSRQGPTETQYF
>TRBV28|NA|TRBJ2-3|NA
TGTGCCAGCAGTTTCCGCCAGGTCAGCACAGATACGCAGTATTTT
CASSFRQVSTDTQYF
>TRBV28|TRBD1|TRBJ1-5|NA
TGTGCCAGCAGTCCCGGGACAGGGAGGAGCAATCAGCCCCAGCATTTT
CASSPGTGRSNQPQHF
>TRBV27|TRBD1|TRBJ1-5|few
TGTGCCAGCAGTTTAGACAGGGACGGCAATCAGCCCCAGCATTTT
CASSLDRDGNQPQHF
>TRBV6-4|TRBD2|TRBJ2-3|NA
TGTGCCAGCAGCCTACTAGCGGGGGGGGCAGATACGCAGTATTTT
CASSLLAGGADTQYF